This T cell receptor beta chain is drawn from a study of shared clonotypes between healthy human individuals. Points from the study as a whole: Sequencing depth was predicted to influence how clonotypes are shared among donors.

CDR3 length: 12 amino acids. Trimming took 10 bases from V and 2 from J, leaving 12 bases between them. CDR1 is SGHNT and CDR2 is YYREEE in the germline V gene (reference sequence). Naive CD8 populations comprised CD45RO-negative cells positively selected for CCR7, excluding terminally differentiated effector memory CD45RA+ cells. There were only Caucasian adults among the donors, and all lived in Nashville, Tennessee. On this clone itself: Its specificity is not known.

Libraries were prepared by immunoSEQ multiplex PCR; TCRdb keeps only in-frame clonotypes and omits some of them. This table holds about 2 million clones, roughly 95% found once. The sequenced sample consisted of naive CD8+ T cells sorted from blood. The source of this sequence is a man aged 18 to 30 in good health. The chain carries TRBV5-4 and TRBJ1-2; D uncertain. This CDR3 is CACKRANYGYTF. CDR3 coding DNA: TGTGCCTGCAAGCGGGCGAACTATGGCTACACCTTC.